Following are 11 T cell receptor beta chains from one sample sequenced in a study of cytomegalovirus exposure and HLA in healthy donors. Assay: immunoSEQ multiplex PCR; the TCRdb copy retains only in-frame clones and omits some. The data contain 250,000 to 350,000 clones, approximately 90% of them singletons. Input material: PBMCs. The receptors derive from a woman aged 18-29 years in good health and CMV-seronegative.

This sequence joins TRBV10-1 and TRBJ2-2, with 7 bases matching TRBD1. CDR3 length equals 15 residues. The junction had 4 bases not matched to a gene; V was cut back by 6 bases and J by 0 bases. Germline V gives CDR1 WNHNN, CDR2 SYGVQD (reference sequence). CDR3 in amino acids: CASSRDSANTGELFF. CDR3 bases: TGCGCCAGCAGCCGGGACAGCGCGAACACCGGGGAGCTGTTTTTT.

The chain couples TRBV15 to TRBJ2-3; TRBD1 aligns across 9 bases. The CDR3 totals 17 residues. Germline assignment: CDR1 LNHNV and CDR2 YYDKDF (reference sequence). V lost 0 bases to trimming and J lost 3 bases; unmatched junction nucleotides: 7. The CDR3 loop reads CATSRDPGQGLTDTQYF. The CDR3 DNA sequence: TGTGCCACCAGCAGAGACCCGGGACAGGGATTAACAGATACGCAGTATTTT.

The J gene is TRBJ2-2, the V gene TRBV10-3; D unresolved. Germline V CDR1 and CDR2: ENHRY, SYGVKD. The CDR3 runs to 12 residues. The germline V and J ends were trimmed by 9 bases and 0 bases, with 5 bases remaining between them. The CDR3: CAMRSNTGELFF. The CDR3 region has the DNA TGTGCCATGCGTTCGAACACCGGGGAGCTGTTTTTT.

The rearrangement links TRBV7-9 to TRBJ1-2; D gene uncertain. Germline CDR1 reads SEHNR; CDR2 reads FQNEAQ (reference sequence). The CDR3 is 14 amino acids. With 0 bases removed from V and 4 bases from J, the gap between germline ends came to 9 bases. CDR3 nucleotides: TGTGCCAGCAGCTTAGCGGGCCGCCCCTATGGCTACACCTTC. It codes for CASSLAGRPYGYTF. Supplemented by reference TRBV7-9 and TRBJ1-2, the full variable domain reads DTGVSQNPRHKITKRGQNVTFRCDPISEHNRLYWYRQTLGQGPEFLTYFQNEAQLEKSRLLSDRFSAERPKGSFSTLEIQRTEQGDSAMYLCASSLAGRPYGYTFGSGTRLTVV.

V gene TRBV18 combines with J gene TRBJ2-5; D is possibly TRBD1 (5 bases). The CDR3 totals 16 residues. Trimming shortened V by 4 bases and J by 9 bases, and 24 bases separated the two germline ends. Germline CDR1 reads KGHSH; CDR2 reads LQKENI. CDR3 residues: CASSRDRARPSKAQYF. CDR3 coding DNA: TGTGCCAGCTCACGCGACAGAGCACGACCAAGTAAGGCCCAGTACTTC.

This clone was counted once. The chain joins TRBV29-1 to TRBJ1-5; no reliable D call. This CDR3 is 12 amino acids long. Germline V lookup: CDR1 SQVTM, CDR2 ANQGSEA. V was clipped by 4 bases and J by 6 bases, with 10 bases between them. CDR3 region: CSVGGLGQPQHF. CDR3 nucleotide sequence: TGCAGCGTTGGAGGGCTAGGTCAGCCCCAGCATTTT.

The CDR3 DNA follows: TGTGCCAGTAGTATAGACGGGACCGGGGAGCTGTTTTTT. This encodes CASSIDGTGELFF. The chain combines TRBV19 with TRBJ2-2; D remains ambiguous. The germline gives CDR1 LNHDA, CDR2 SQIVND (reference sequence). Trimming removed 0 bases at V and 5 bases at J, with 4 bases between. The CDR3 spans 13 residues. The full variable domain, in which reference TRBV19 and TRBJ2-2 provide the parts outside the CDR3, is DGGITQSPKYLFRKEGQNVTLSCEQNLNHDAMYWYRQDPGQGLRLIYYSQIVNDFQKGDIAEGYSVSREKKESFPLTVTSAQKNPTAFYLCASSIDGTGELFFGEGSRLTVL.

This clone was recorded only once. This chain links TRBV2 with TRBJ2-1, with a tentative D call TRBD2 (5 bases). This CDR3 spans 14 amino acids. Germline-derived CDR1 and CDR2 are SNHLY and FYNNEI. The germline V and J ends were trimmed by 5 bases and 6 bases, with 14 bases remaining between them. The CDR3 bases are TGTGCCAGCAGTCCTAGGACGAGCGGCAATGAGCAGTTCTTC. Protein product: CASSPRTSGNEQFF.

DNA for the CDR3: TGTGCCAGCACCAATCCCCGGGACAGGGGCTTCAGGGGCTACACCTTC. Residues: CASTNPRDRGFRGYTF. The V call is TRBV28, the J call TRBJ1-2; 10 bases match TRBD1. Trimming took 7 bases from V and 8 from J; bases not matched to a gene: 16. Germline CDR1 reads MDHEN; CDR2 reads SYDVKM. The CDR3 consists of 16 residues.

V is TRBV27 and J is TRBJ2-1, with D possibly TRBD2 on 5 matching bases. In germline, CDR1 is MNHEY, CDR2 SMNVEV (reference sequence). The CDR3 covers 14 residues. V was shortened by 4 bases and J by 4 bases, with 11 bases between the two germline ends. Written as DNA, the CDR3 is TGTGCCAGCAGTTACGGGGAATCATACAATGAGCAGTTCTTC. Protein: CASSYGESYNEQFF.

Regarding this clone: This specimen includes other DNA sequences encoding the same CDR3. CDR3 sequence: CASSIRQGAYEQYF. The CDR3 nucleotides are TGTGCCAGTAGTATACGGCAGGGGGCCTACGAGCAGTACTTC. The chain couples TRBV19 to TRBJ2-7, with 7 bases lining up with TRBD1. V was pared by 2 bases and J by 2 bases, with 3 bases of the junction left unmatched. The CDR3 runs 14 residues. Germline V gene data show CDR1 as LNHDA and CDR2 as SQIVND (reference sequence).